The 14 T cell receptor beta chains listed next were all sequenced from one sample in a study of CD8 T cells in Susac syndrome. Random hexamers were used to reverse transcribe the RNA input (about 0.5 to 1 ug). TCRdb analysed the immunoSEQ multiplex PCR reads with MiXCR anew, one entry per CDR3 protein. The repertoire holds 100,000 to 150,000 distinct CDR3 sequences, over 90% seen once, with over 0.3% in the top ten. Sequenced input: CD8+ T cells from PBMCs. These receptors all come from a human donor with multiple sclerosis.

The genes are TRBV4-1 and TRBJ2-7, with D possibly being TRBD1 (6 bases). The CDR3 has 14 residues. Germline CDR1 MGHRA, CDR2 YSYEKL. The V end lost 1 base, the J end lost 3 bases, and 10 bases lay between the germline ends. The DNA of the CDR3 is TGCGCCAGCAGCCAAGCCGAGGGGGACTACGAGCAGTACTTC. Its translation: CASSQAEGDYEQYF.

The gene calls are TRBV5-6 and TRBJ1-5, with unresolved D. The ends were cut back, 0 bases at V and 6 bases at J, with 10 bases in the middle. Germline values: CDR1 SGHDT, CDR2 YYEEEE. This CDR3 comprises 14 residues. The CDR3 is CASSLDTSSQPQHF. The CDR3 DNA sequence: TGTGCCAGCAGCTTGGACACCTCCAGTCAGCCCCAGCATTTT.

The chain combines TRBV24-1 with TRBJ2-2; D uncertain. Germline V gives CDR1 KGHDR, CDR2 SFDVKD. Trimming removed 4 bases at V and 4 bases at J, with 21 bases between. The CDR3 spans 18 residues. CDR3 sequence: CATSESLRLGSGTGELFF. In DNA form, the CDR3 reads TGTGCCACCAGTGAGTCTCTTCGGCTGGGTTCGGGCACCGGGGAGCTGTTTTTT.

This chain joins TRBV7-6 and TRBJ1-6; D remains ambiguous. Germline V gene sequence: CDR1 SGHVS, CDR2 FNYEAQ. V shed 3 bases and J shed 11 bases, with 14 bases lying between them. This CDR3 is 14 amino acids long. This chain's CDR3 is CASSFGEVRPPLHF. In DNA, the CDR3 is TGTGCCAGCAGCTTCGGGGAAGTAAGACCACCCCTCCACTTT.

This clonotype is a singleton in its sample. This chain uses TRBV9 with TRBJ2-1, with 9 bases lining up with TRBD1. The germline V gene encodes CDR1 SGDLS and CDR2 YYNGEE. The trim removed 2 bases at V and 7 bases at J, leaving 4 bases unmatched. This CDR3 region has 14 residues. The CDR3 sequence is CASSVSDRGNEQFF. In DNA form, the CDR3 reads TGTGCCAGCAGCGTTTCGGACAGGGGAAATGAGCAGTTCTTC. Full variable domain (missing parts from reference TRBV9 and TRBJ2-1): DSGVTQTPKHLITATGQRVTLRCSPRSGDLSVYWYQQSLDQGLQFLIQYYNGEERAKGNILERFSAQQFPDLHSELNLSSLELGDSALYFCASSVSDRGNEQFFGPGTRLTVL.

The rearrangement joins TRBV11-2 to TRBJ2-7, with 11 bases that match TRBD1. There are 18 residues in the CDR3. V was pared by 1 base and J by 2 bases, with 10 bases of the junction left unmatched. Germline loops: CDR1 SGHAT, CDR2 FQNNGV. This CDR3 reads CASSLAWGQGDGAYEQYF. The CDR3 nucleotides read TGTGCCAGCAGCTTAGCGTGGGGACAGGGGGATGGAGCCTACGAGCAGTACTTC.

The rearrangement uses TRBV5-6 and TRBJ2-7, with 8 bases identical to TRBD1. Trimming at V came to 3 bases and at J to 8 bases, leaving 7 bases not matched to a gene. In germline, CDR1 is SGHDT, CDR2 YYEEEE. The CDR3 has 13 residues. This chain's CDR3 is CASSSGTGGKQYF. CDR3 DNA: TGTGCCAGCAGCTCCGGGACAGGAGGCAAGCAGTACTTC.

The genes are TRBV7-2 and TRBJ2-1; 8 bases line up with TRBD2. The CDR3 totals 15 residues. V lost 5 bases, J lost 7 bases, and 10 bases stayed unmatched. Germline CDR1 is SGHTA and CDR2 is FQGNSA. The CDR3 protein is CASSPERESDNEQFF. CDR3 sequence (DNA): TGTGCCAGCAGCCCTGAGCGGGAGTCGGATAATGAGCAGTTCTTC.

This clonotype appeared a single time. The chain combines TRBV30 with TRBJ2-1; 9 nucleotides line up with TRBD1. V dropped 5 bases and J dropped 4; count of bases not matched to a gene: 6. This CDR3 is 14 amino acids long. Germline V gene sequence: CDR1 GTSNPN, CDR2 SVGIG (reference sequence). Here the CDR3 reads CAWGRGQGYNEQFF. DNA for the CDR3: TGTGCCTGGGGGCGGGGACAGGGTTACAATGAGCAGTTCTTC.

The rearrangement joins TRBV23-1 to TRBJ2-7; D remains unclear. Being an ORF, TRBV23-1 has a function that is uncertain. Trimming removed 0 bases at V and 3 bases at J, with 6 bases between. The CDR3 contains 13 residues. This chain's CDR3 is CASSQSRLYEQYV. CDR3 in DNA: TGCGCCAGCAGTCAATCCCGACTCTACGAGCAGTACGTC.

The chain recombines TRBV20-1 with TRBJ1-2; D is perhaps TRBD1 (6 bases). Looked up from germline, CDR1 is DFQATT and CDR2 is SNEGSKA (reference sequence). The CDR3 is 14 residues long. V dropped 0 bases and J dropped 4 bases, with 12 bases sitting between them. The CDR3 DNA is TGCAGTGCTAGAGAAGGGGGGATTGGCTATGGCTACACCTTC. It specifies CSAREGGIGYGYTF.

The chain employs TRBV7-3 and TRBJ2-1, with unresolved D. This CDR3 is 14 amino acids long. Trimming left V 5 bases short and J 1 base short, with 9 bases between. From germline, CDR1 is SGHTA and CDR2 FQGTGA. DNA for the CDR3: TGTGCCAGCAGCCCCTTTGGGTCCTACAATGAGCAGTTCTTC. It translates to CASSPFGSYNEQFF.

The rearrangement joins TRBV2 to TRBJ1-1, with D possibly TRBD1 on 6 matching bases. Germline lookup yields CDR1 SNHLY and CDR2 FYNNEI. V dropped 7 bases and J dropped 0 bases, with 9 bases sitting between them. The CDR3 is made up of 13 amino acids. CDR3 nucleotides: TGTGCCAGCATCCCAGGGGTGAACACTGAAGCTTTCTTT. Translation gives CASIPGVNTEAFF.

The V and J genes are TRBV4-1 and TRBJ2-3; D unclear. Looked up from germline, CDR1 is MGHRA and CDR2 is YSYEKL. V was cut by 2 bases and J by 4 bases, with 10 bases left in between. The CDR3 covers 14 residues. The CDR3 protein is CASSQRRAADTQYF. CDR3 bases: TGCGCCAGCAGCCAACGAAGGGCCGCAGATACGCAGTATTTT.